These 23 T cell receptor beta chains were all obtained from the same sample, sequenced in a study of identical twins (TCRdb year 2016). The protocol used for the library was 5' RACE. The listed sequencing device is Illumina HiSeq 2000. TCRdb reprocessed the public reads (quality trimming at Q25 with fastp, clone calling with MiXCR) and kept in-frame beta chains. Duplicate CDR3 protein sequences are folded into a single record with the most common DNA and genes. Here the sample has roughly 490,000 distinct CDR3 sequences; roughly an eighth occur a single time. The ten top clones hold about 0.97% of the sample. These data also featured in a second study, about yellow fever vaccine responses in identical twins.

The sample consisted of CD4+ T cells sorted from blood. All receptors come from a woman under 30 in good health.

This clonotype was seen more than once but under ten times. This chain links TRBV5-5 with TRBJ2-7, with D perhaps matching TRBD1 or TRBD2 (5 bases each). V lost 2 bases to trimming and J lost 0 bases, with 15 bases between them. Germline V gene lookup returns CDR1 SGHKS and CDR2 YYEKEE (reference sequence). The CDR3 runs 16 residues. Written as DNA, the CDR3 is TGTGCCAGCAGCTTTACCGGGACCCCGAGCTCCTACGAGCAGTACTTC. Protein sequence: CASSFTGTPSSYEQYF. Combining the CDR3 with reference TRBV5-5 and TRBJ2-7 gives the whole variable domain DAGVTQSPTHLIKTRGQQVTLRCSPISGHKSVSWYQQVLGQGPQFIFQYYEKEERGRGNFPDRFSARQFPNYSSELNVNALLLGDSALYLCASSFTGTPSSYEQYFGPGTRLTVT.

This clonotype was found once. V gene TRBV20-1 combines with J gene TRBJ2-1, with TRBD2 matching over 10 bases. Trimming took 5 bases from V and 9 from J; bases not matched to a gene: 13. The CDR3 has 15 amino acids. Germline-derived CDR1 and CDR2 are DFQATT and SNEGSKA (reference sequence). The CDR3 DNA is TGCAGTGCTCCAGTCCCTAGCGGGAGCTCTAGTGAGCAGTTCTTC. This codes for CSAPVPSGSSSEQFF.

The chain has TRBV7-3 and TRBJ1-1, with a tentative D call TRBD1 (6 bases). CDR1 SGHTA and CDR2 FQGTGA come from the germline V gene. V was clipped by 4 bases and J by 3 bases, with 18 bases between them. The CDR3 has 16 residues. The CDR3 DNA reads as TGTGCCAGCAGCTACGGGGCAGGGGCGCAGGACACTGAAGCTTTCTTT. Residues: CASSYGAGAQDTEAFF.

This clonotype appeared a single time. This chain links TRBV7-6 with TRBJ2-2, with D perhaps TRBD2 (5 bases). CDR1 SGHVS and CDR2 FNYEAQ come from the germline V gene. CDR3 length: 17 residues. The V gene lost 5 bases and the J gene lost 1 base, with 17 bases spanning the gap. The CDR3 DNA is TGTGCCAGCAGCCGAGATGGGTTGGGGAGGAACACCGGGGAGCTGTTTTTT. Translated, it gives CASSRDGLGRNTGELFF.

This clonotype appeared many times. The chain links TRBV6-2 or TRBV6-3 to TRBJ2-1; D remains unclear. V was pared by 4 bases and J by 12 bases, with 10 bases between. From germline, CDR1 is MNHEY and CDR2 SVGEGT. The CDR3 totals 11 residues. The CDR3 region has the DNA TGTGCCAGCAGTTCGCTGGTCGGGCAGTTCTTC. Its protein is CASSSLVGQFF.

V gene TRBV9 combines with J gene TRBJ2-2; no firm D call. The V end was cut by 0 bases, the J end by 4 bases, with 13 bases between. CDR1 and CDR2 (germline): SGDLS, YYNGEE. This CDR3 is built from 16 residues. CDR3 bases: TGTGCCAGCAGCGTAGCGAGCAGAACCATCACCGGGGAGCTGTTTTTT. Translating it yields CASSVASRTITGELFF. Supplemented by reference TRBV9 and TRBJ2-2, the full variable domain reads DSGVTQTPKHLITATGQRVTLRCSPRSGDLSVYWYQQSLDQGLQFLIQYYNGEERAKGNILERFSAQQFPDLHSELNLSSLELGDSALYFCASSVASRTITGELFFGEGSRLTVL.

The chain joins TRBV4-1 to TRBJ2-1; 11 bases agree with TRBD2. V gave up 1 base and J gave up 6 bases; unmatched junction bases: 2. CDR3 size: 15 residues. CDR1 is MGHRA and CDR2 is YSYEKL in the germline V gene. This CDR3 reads CASSQVSGGANEQFF. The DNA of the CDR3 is TGCGCCAGCAGCCAAGTTAGCGGGGGGGCCAATGAGCAGTTCTTC.

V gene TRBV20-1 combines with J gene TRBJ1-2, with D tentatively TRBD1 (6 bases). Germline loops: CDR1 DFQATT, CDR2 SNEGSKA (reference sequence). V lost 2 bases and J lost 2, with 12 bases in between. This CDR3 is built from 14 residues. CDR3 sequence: CSARYFTGNYGYTF. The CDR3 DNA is TGCAGTGCTAGATACTTTACAGGGAACTATGGCTACACCTTC.

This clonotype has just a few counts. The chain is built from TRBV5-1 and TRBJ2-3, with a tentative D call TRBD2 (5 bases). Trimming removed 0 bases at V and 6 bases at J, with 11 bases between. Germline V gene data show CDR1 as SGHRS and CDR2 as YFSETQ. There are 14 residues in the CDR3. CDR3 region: CASSLAASRDTQYF. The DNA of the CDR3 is TGCGCCAGCAGCTTGGCCGCTAGCCGGGATACGCAGTATTTT.

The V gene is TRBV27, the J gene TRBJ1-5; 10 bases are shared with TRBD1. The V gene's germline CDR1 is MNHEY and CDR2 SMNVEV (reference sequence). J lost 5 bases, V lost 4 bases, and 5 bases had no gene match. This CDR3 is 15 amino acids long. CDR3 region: CASSSSGTGDQPQHF. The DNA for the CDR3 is TGTGCCAGCAGTTCGAGCGGGACAGGGGATCAGCCCCAGCATTTT.

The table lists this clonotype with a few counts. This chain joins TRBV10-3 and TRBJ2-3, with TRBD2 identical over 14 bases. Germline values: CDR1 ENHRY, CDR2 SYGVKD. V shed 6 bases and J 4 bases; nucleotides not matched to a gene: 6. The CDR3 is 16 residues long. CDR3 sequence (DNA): TGTGCCATCAGACCCCCGGGACTAGCGGGAGCAGATACGCAGTATTTT. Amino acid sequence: CAIRPPGLAGADTQYF.

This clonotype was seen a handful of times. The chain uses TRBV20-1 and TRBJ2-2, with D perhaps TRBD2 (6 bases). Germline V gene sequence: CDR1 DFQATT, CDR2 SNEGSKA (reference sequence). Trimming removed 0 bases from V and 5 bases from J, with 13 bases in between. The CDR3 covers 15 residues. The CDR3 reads CSARDWARGTGELFF. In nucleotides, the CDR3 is TGCAGTGCTAGAGATTGGGCACGGGGGACCGGGGAGCTGTTTTTT.

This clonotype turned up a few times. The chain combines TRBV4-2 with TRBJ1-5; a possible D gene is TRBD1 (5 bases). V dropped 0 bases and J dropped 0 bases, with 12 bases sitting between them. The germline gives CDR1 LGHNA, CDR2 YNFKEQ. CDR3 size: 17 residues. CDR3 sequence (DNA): TGTGCCAGCAGCCAAGAAACAAGACAGTATAGCAATCAGCCCCAGCATTTT. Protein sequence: CASSQETRQYSNQPQHF.

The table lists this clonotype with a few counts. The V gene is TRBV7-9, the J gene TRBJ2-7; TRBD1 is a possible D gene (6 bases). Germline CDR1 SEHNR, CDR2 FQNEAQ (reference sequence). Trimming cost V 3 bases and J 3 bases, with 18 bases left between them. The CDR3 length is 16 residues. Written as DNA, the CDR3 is TGTGCCAGCAGCTTGCTTGGTATAGGCAGGGGCTACGAGCAGTACTTC. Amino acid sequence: CASSLLGIGRGYEQYF.

CDR3 protein: CASSQGPWIGTDTQYF. The DNA of the CDR3 is TGCGCCAGCAGCCAGGGGCCATGGATTGGAACAGATACGCAGTATTTT. This sequence joins TRBV4-3 and TRBJ2-3; perhaps TRBD1 as D (5 bases). V shed 3 bases and J shed 3 bases, with 16 bases lying between them. This CDR3 comprises 16 residues. Germline values: CDR1 LGHNA, CDR2 YSLEER.

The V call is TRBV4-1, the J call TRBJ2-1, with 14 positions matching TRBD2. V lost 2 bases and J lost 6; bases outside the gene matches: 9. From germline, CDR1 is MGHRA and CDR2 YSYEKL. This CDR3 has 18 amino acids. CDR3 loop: CASSQRGTGTSGSNEQFF. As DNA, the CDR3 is TGCGCCAGCAGCCAAAGGGGTACCGGGACTAGCGGGAGCAATGAGCAGTTCTTC.

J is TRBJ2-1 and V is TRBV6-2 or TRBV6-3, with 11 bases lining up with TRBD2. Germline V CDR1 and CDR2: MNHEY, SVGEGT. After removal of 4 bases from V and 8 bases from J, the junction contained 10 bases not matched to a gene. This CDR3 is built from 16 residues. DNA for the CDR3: TGTGCCAGCAGTTCGGTTACTAGCGGGGGCCTCCATGAGCAGTTCTTC. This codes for CASSSVTSGGLHEQFF.

CDR3 sequence reads: CASSGTAPTPYEQYF. In DNA form, the CDR3 reads TGCGCCAGCAGCGGAACCGCCCCCACTCCCTACGAGCAGTACTTC. The genes are TRBV10-2 and TRBJ2-7; no definite D call. Per the germline V gene, CDR1 is WSHSY and CDR2 is SAAADI. CDR3 length: 15 residues. Trimming shortened V by 6 bases and J by 2 bases, and 17 bases separated the two germline ends.

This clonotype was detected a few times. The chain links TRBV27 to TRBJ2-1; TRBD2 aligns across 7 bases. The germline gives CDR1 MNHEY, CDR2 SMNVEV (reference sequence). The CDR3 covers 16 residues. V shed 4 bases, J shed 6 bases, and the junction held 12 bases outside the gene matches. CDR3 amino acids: CASSSSSGIGLNEQFF. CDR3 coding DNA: TGTGCCAGCAGTTCCTCGAGCGGGATCGGTCTCAATGAGCAGTTCTTC.

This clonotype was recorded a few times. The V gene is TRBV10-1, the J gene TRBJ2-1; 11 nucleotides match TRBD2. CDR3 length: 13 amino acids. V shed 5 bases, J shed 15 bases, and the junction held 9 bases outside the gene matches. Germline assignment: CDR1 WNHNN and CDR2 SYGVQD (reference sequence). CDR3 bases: TGCGCCAGCAGTACTAGCGGGAGTAGGATAGCGTTCTTC. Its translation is CASSTSGSRIAFF.

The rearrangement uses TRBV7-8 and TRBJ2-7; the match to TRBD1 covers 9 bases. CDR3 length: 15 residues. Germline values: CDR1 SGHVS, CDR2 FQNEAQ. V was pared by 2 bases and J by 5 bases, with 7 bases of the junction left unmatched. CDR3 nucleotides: TGTGCCAGCAGCTTACTCCGGGACAGGGTACACGAGCAGTACTTC. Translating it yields CASSLLRDRVHEQYF.

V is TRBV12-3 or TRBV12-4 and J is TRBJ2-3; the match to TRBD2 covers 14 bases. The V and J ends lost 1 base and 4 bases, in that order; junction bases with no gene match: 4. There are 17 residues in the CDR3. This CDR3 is CASSLGGTSGSADTQYF. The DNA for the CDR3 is TGTGCCAGCAGTTTAGGGGGGACTAGCGGGAGTGCAGATACGCAGTATTTT.

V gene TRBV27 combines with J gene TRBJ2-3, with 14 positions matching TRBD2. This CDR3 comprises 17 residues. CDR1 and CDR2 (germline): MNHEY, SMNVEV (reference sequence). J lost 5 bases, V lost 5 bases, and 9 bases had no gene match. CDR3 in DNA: TGTGCCAGCAGTCCCCGACTAGCGGGAGGGTTAAGAGATACGCAGTATTTT. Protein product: CASSPRLAGGLRDTQYF.